Presented here are 11 T cell receptor beta chains from one specimen sequenced in a study of cytomegalovirus exposure and HLA in healthy donors listed by TCRdb under 2017. The library was produced with the immunoSEQ multiplex PCR assay. A mixture of 60 forward primers for TCR Vbeta segments and 13 reverse primers for TCR Jbeta segments was used in the multiplex PCR. Held by TCRdb, this immuneACCESS table contains in-frame sequences only and omits some clones. Under half of the omission traces to an unresolved V gene where checked; the cause of the rest is unknown. The sample table holds about 61,000 clones, of which about 89% were seen once. Around 1.5% of the sample rests with the top ten. Sequenced input: PBMCs. Receptors were obtained from a man aged 25 to 45 in good health and CMV-seropositive.

V and J are TRBV30 and TRBJ1-5; the match to TRBD1 covers 9 bases. Germline loops: CDR1 GTSNPN, CDR2 SVGIG (reference sequence). The CDR3 loop spans 16 amino acids. With V trimmed by 1 base and J by 4 bases, 8 bases remained unmatched. The CDR3 DNA reads TGTGCCTGGAGTGGAAGGACAGGGGAGGGGAATCAGCCCCAGCATTTT. This gives the protein CAWSGRTGEGNQPQHF. The full variable domain, completed using reference TRBV30 and TRBJ1-5, is SQTIHQWPATLVQPVGSPLSLECTVEGTSNPNLYWYRQAAGRGLQLLFYSVGIGQISSEVPQNLSASRPQDRQFILSSKKLLLSDSGFYLCAWSGRTGEGNQPQHFGDGTRLSIL.

Written as DNA, the CDR3 is TGTGCCAGTCGGAAGGACAGGGGAAATCAGCCCCAGCATTTT. This translates into CASRKDRGNQPQHF. The chain recombines TRBV28 with TRBJ1-5; TRBD1 matches at 9 bases. V lost 9 bases, J lost 4 bases, and 7 bases stayed unmatched. This CDR3 is built from 14 residues. The V gene's germline CDR1 is MDHEN and CDR2 SYDVKM.

This clone has just one count. V is TRBV5-5 and J is TRBJ2-6; D is possibly TRBD2 (5 bases). Looked up from germline, CDR1 is SGHKS and CDR2 is YYEKEE (reference sequence). V was trimmed by 0 bases and J by 1 base, leaving 11 bases between them. The CDR3 runs 17 residues. CDR3 nucleotides: TGTGCCAGCAGCTTGGACCCCGGAGGTTCTGGGGCCAACGTCCTGACTTTC. Its protein is CASSLDPGGSGANVLTF.

As concerns this clone: The germline gene is not matched at one end of the junction; a read error may be the cause. The chain links TRBV27 to TRBJ1-5; D is possibly TRBD1 (6 bases). Germline V gene lookup returns CDR1 MNHEY and CDR2 SMNVEV (reference sequence). CDR3 length: 15 residues. CDR3 protein: CASNLNRVGNQPQHF. DNA for the CDR3: TGTGCCAGCAATTTAAACAGGGTAGGGAATCAGCCCCAGCATTTT.

The chain has TRBV5-6 and TRBJ2-7; TRBD2 matches at 11 bases. The CDR3 is 15 residues long. Looked up from germline, CDR1 is SGHDT and CDR2 is YYEEEE. The V and J ends lost 4 bases and 3 bases, in that order; junction bases with no gene match: 6. In DNA, the CDR3 is TGTGCCAGCAGCCCAGGGACTAGCGGTCTCTACGAGCAGTACTTC. Its translation: CASSPGTSGLYEQYF.

The chain uses TRBV5-6 and TRBJ2-2; TRBD2 might be the D (5 bases). CDR3 length: 14 amino acids. Germline CDR1 reads SGHDT; CDR2 reads YYEEEE. V was cut by 6 bases and J by 1 base, with 10 bases left in between. The CDR3 spells CASKLSGNTGELFF. In DNA form, the CDR3 reads TGTGCCAGCAAGTTAAGCGGGAACACCGGGGAGCTGTTTTTT.

The rearrangement joins TRBV11-3 to TRBJ1-2; 7 bases match TRBD1. The trim removed 0 bases at V and 1 base at J, leaving 5 bases unmatched. This CDR3 is 16 amino acids long. The germline V gene has CDR1 SGHNT and CDR2 YENEEA. The CDR3 DNA is TGTGCCAGCAGCTTAGAAGGGCGACAGGGTAACTATGGCTACACCTTC. Protein sequence: CASSLEGRQGNYGYTF.

The genes are TRBV11-3 and TRBJ2-7, with D maybe TRBD2 (5 bases). V lost 0 bases, J lost 13 bases, and 13 bases lay in between. Germline V gene data show CDR1 as SGHNT and CDR2 as YENEEA. This CDR3 is 12 amino acids long. CDR3 in DNA: TGTGCCAGCAGCTTAGATAGGACTTGCGATTACTTC. Amino acids: CASSLDRTCDYF.

The chain carries TRBV18 and TRBJ2-5; 9 bases are a match to TRBD2. CDR1 is KGHSH, CDR2 LQKENI, per germline. CDR3 length: 15 residues. J gave up 5 bases and V 4 bases, and 8 bases lay outside the gene matches. The DNA for the CDR3 is TGTGCCAGCTCACTAAATAGCGGGAGTGGGGAGACCCAGTACTTC. Its translation is CASSLNSGSGETQYF.

CDR3 region: CAWSIGRTGSNQPQHF. DNA for the CDR3: TGTGCCTGGAGTATTGGACGGACAGGGAGCAATCAGCCCCAGCATTTT. This chain connects TRBV30 to TRBJ1-5; 8 bases line up with TRBD1. Germline V CDR1 and CDR2: GTSNPN, SVGIG (reference sequence). V was clipped by 2 bases and J by 1 base; unmatched bases: 7. This CDR3 is built from 16 residues.

As regards this clone: The same CDR3 arises from other DNA sequences in this sample as well. The V call is TRBV7-2, the J call TRBJ2-5; tentative D call: TRBD1 (6 bases). V lost 4 bases, J lost 1 base, and 7 bases lay in between. Germline CDR1 reads SGHTA; CDR2 reads FQGNSA. The CDR3 totals 13 residues. Written as DNA, the CDR3 is TGTGCCAGCAGCTACAGGGTCCAAGAGACCCAGTACTTC. Its protein product is CASSYRVQETQYF.